This T cell receptor (beta chain) was documented in a study of OX40 agonist ivuxolimab in advanced cancers. Study as a whole: Every 2 weeks, ivuxolimab was infused into the patients intravenously at between 0.01 and 10 mg/kg. A partial response was reached by three patients: one with hepatocellular carcinoma and two with cutaneous melanoma. Participants could have had prior anti-PD-1, anti-PD-L1 or anti-CTLA-4 therapy, and approximately 37% had some.

Study-wide results and limits: Also present in some nonresponders was a low level of normalized T-cell clonal expansion.

The CDR3 is 12 residues long. V dropped 4 bases and J dropped 3 bases, with 7 bases sitting between them. From germline, CDR1 is SGHRS and CDR2 YFSETQ. This clone was detected only once. Its antigen is currently unknown. Assay used: immunoSEQ multiplex PCR; TCRdb lists only in-frame clones, some missing. The profile shows about 100,000 clones, more than 85% of them singletons. The clonotype comes from an adult with an advanced solid tumor such as melanoma, head and neck, liver or kidney cancer. The sample here was CD4+ or CD8+ T cells sorted from blood, taken in a trial of the OX40 agonist ivuxolimab. This chain connects TRBV5-1 to TRBJ2-5, with D possibly matching TRBD1 (6 bases). The CDR3 sequence is CASSQGKETQYF. DNA for the CDR3: TGCGCCAGCAGCCAGGGGAAAGAGACCCAGTACTTC.